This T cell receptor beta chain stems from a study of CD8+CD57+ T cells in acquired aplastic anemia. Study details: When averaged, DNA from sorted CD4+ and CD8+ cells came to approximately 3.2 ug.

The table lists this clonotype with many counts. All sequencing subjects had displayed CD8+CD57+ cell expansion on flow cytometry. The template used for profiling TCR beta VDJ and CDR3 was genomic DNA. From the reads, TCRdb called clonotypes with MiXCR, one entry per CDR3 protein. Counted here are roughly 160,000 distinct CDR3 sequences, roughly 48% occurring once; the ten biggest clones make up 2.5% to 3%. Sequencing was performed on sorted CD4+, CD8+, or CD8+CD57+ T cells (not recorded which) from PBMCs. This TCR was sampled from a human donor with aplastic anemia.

This CDR3 is CSARVTLAGGSEQFF. CDR3 coding DNA: TGCAGTGCTAGAGTAACTCTAGCGGGAGGGTCGGAGCAGTTCTTC. V gene TRBV20-1 combines with J gene TRBJ2-1, with 12 bases aligning to TRBD2. The CDR3 is 15 amino acids. The V gene end was trimmed by 1 base and the J gene end by 10 bases; junction bases not matched to a gene: 8. Looked up from germline, CDR1 is DFQATT and CDR2 is SNEGSKA (reference sequence).